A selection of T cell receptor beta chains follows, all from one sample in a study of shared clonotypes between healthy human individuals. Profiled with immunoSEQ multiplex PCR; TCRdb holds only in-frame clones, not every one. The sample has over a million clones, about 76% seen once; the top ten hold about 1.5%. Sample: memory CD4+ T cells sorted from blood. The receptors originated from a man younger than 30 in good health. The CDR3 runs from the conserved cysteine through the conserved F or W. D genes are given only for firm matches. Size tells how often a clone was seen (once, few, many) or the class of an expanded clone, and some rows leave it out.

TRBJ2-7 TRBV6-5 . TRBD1 TGTGCCAGCGGAACCGGACAGGTAGACGCCTACGAGCAGTACTTC CASGTGQVDAYEQYF
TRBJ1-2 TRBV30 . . TGTGCCTGGAGTGTACAAGAGACAGCAGGCTACACCTTC CAWSVQETAGYTF
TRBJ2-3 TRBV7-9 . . TGTGCCAGCAGCTTAGTCCGGGGGGCCGGAGATACGCAGTATTTT CASSLVRGAGDTQYF
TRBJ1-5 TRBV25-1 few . TGTGCCAGCAGTAAGGGAAATCAGCCCCAGCATTTT CASSKGNQPQHF
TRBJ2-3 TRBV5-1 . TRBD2 TGCGCCAGCAGCTTGGAGCTAGCGGGAGGATGGGATACGCAGTATTTT CASSLELAGGWDTQYF
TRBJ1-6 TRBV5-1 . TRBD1 TGCGCCAGCAGCTTCAGGACAGGCTCTAGCTCCTATAATTCACCCCTCCACTTT CASSFRTGSSSYNSPLHF
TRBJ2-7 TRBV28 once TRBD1 TGTGCCAGCAGAAGCCGGGACAGGGGGTACGAGCAGTACTTC CASRSRDRGYEQYF
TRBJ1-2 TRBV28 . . TGTGCCAGCGGCAGGGGTGATGTCTATGGCTACACCTTC CASGRGDVYGYTF
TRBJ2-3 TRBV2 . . TGTGCCAGCAGTGAAGGACAGGCCTATACGCAGTATTTT CASSEGQAYTQYF
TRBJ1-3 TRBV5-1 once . TGCGCCAGCAGCTTGGGGTCTGGGGGCGAGTACACCATATATTTT CASSLGSGGEYTIYF
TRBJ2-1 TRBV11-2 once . TGTGCCAGCAGCTTTAAGGAGGAGCAGTTCTTC CASSFKEEQFF
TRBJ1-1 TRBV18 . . TGTGCCAGCTCAGGTCAGAACACTGAAGCTTTCTTT CASSGQNTEAFF